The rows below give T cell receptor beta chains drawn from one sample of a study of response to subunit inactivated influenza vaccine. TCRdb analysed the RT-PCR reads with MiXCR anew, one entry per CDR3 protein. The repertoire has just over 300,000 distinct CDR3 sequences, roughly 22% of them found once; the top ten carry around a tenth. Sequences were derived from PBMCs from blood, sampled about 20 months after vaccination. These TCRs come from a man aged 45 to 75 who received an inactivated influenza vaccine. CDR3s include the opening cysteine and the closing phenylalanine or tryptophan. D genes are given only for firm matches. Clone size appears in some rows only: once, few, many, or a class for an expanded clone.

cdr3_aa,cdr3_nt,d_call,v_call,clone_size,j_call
CSARASGGYQPQHF,TGCAGTGCTAGAGCGTCAGGGGGTTATCAGCCCCAGCATTTT,TRBD1,TRBV20-1,.,TRBJ1-5
CASSEGWNPYNEQFF,TGTGCCAGCAGCGAAGGATGGAACCCCTACAATGAGCAGTTCTTC,.,TRBV3-1,once,TRBJ2-1
CASSDGQVEAFF,TGCGCCAGCAGCGACGGACAGGTTGAAGCTTTCTTT,TRBD1,TRBV5-1,.,TRBJ1-1
CASSYRNPRAGSPLHF,TGTGCCAGCAGTTACCGAAACCCGAGGGCTGGTTCACCCCTCCACTTT,.,TRBV6-2/TRBV6-3,few,TRBJ1-6
CASTRDRDQPQHF,TGTGCCAGCACCAGGGACAGGGATCAGCCCCAGCATTTT,TRBD1,TRBV7-2,.,TRBJ1-5
CASSLGAYTEAFF,TGCGCCAGCAGCCTCGGGGCATACACTGAAGCTTTCTTT,.,TRBV4-1,many,TRBJ1-1
CASSQDSGRLGGEQFF,TGCGCCAGCAGCCAAGATTCAGGAAGATTAGGCGGTGAGCAGTTCTTC,.,TRBV4-3,once,TRBJ2-1
CASSVPGGRTEAFF,TGCGCCAGCAGCGTACCCGGGGGGAGAACTGAAGCTTTCTTT,.,TRBV4-1,few,TRBJ1-1
CATAPTGIGSNQPQHF,TGTGCCACCGCGCCGACAGGAATTGGAAGCAATCAGCCCCAGCATTTT,.,TRBV15,.,TRBJ1-5
CASSQEGKSHEQYF,TGTGCCAGCAGCCAAGAAGGAAAGAGCCACGAGCAGTACTTC,.,TRBV4-2,.,TRBJ2-7
CSVGSGELFF,TGCAGCGTTGGGTCGGGGGAGCTGTTTTTT,.,TRBV29-1,.,TRBJ2-2
CVSSLVVGGGYEQYF,TGTGTCAGCAGCTTAGTTGTAGGGGGAGGATACGAGCAGTACTTC,.,TRBV7-2,.,TRBJ2-7
CSARGGGLLDTEAFF,TGCAGTGCCCGAGGTGGCGGGCTCCTGGACACTGAAGCTTTCTTT,.,TRBV20-1,few,TRBJ1-1